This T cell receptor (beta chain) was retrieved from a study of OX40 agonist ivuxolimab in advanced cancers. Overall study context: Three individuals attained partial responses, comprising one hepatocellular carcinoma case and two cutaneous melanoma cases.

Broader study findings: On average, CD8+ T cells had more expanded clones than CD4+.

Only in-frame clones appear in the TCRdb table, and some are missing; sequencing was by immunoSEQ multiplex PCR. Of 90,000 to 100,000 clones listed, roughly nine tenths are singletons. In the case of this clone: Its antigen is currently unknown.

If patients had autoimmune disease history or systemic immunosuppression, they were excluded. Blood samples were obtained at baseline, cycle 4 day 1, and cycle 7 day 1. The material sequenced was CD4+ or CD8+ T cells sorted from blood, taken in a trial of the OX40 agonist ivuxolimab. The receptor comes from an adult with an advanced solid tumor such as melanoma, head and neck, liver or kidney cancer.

CDR3 nucleotides: TGTGCCACCAGCAGAGATAGTGGTACCGGGGAGCTGTTTTTT. Translated: CATSRDSGTGELFF. The chain combines TRBV15 with TRBJ2-2; D ambiguous. The CDR3 extends over 14 amino acids. Trimming removed 0 bases at V and 5 bases at J, with 7 bases between. Germline V gene lookup returns CDR1 LNHNV and CDR2 YYDKDF (reference sequence).